Below are 10 T cell receptor beta chains sequenced from a single sample in a study of early T cells in non-severe SARS-CoV-2 infection. TCRdb re-analysed the 5' RACE reads in MiXCR, keeping a single row per CDR3 protein. The profile shows about 68,000 distinct CDR3 sequences, 12% of them singletons. Specimen: whole blood. These receptors originate from an adult who was a healthcare worker with PCR-confirmed SARS-CoV-2 infection or an uninfected control (not recorded which).

The chain combines TRBV18 with TRBJ1-5; 9 bases agree with TRBD1. Trimming cost V 3 bases and J 14 bases; bases outside gene matches: 8. This CDR3 is built from 13 residues. From germline, CDR1 is KGHSH and CDR2 LQKENI. CDR3 DNA: TGTGCCAGCTCACCCGGGACAGGGAGAGATGAGCATTTT. This translates into CASSPGTGRDEHF. Filled out from reference TRBV18 and TRBJ1-5, the complete variable domain reads NAGVMQNPRHLVRRRGQEARLRCSPMKGHSHVYWYRQLPEEGLKFMVYLQKENIIDESGMPKERFSAEFPKEGPSILRIQQVVRGDSAAYFCASSPGTGRDEHFGDGTRLSIL.

This clonotype came up a few times. The V call is TRBV29-1, the J call TRBJ2-1, with 10 bases that match TRBD1. The CDR3 consists of 14 residues. Germline lookup yields CDR1 SQVTM and CDR2 ANQGSEA. V shed 1 base and J 8 bases; nucleotides not matched to a gene: 5. CDR3 protein: CSVEVPGQGYEQFF. CDR3 sequence (DNA): TGCAGCGTTGAAGTCCCGGGACAGGGGTATGAGCAGTTCTTC.

The chain carries TRBV7-9 and TRBJ2-3; tentative D call: TRBD1 (6 bases). V lost 6 bases, J lost 0 bases, and 16 bases lay in between. The CDR3 loop spans 16 amino acids. Germline lookup yields CDR1 SEHNR and CDR2 FQNEAQ (reference sequence). The CDR3 nucleotides read TGTGCCAGCAGTCGCAGGGGATCCCAAAGCACAGATACGCAGTATTTT. This translates into CASSRRGSQSTDTQYF.

This rearrangement joins TRBV7-9 to TRBJ1-3; D remains unclear. Germline V CDR1 and CDR2: SEHNR, FQNEAQ (reference sequence). Trimming shortened V by 2 bases and J by 4 bases, and 12 bases separated the two germline ends. The CDR3 spans 15 residues. CDR3: CASSLTTRPGNTIYF. As DNA, the CDR3 is TGTGCCAGCAGCTTAACCACAAGACCAGGAAACACCATATATTTT. The whole variable domain, remainder taken from reference TRBV7-9 and TRBJ1-3, is DTGVSQNPRHKITKRGQNVTFRCDPISEHNRLYWYRQTLGQGPEFLTYFQNEAQLEKSRLLSDRFSAERPKGSFSTLEIQRTEQGDSAMYLCASSLTTRPGNTIYFGEGSWLTVV.

This clonotype has ten or more counts. The chain couples TRBV18 to TRBJ2-7, with D possibly matching TRBD1 (6 bases). The germline V gene has CDR1 KGHSH and CDR2 LQKENI. The length of the CDR3 is 12 residues. Trimming stripped 3 bases from V and 5 bases from J, with 8 bases between. The CDR3 DNA reads TGTGCCAGCTCACCCCCAGGGGACGAGCAGTACTTC. It codes for CASSPPGDEQYF.

The chain is built from TRBV5-6 and TRBJ2-5; D is uncertain. This CDR3 comprises 14 residues. Germline CDR1 and CDR2: SGHDT and YYEEEE. Trimming took off 4 bases at V and 2 bases at J, with 12 bases between the two ends. CDR3: CASSLAGRQETQYF. The CDR3 nucleotides are TGTGCCAGCAGCCTGGCCGGTCGTCAAGAGACCCAGTACTTC.

The sample holds many counts of this clonotype. The V and J genes are TRBV7-2 and TRBJ2-7, with 7 nucleotides matching TRBD2. Germline V gives CDR1 SGHTA, CDR2 FQGNSA. The trim removed 1 base at V and 5 bases at J, leaving 8 bases unmatched. The length of the CDR3 is 15 residues. CDR3 sequence reads: CASSLDAGDFDEQYF. The CDR3, as DNA: TGTGCCAGCAGCTTAGATGCGGGGGATTTTGACGAGCAGTACTTC.

The V call is TRBV7-9, the J call TRBJ1-1; no definite D call. The CDR3 extends over 12 amino acids. Trimming removed 5 bases at V and 1 base at J, with 5 bases between. CDR1 is SEHNR, CDR2 FQNEAQ, per germline (reference sequence). Here the CDR3 reads CASSPPNTEAFF. CDR3 sequence (DNA): TGTGCCAGCAGCCCTCCGAACACTGAAGCTTTCTTT.

This clonotype was detected many times. This sequence joins TRBV29-1 and TRBJ2-7, with D uncertain. The V gene's germline CDR1 is SQVTM and CDR2 ANQGSEA. The CDR3 is made up of 11 amino acids. V shed 7 bases and J shed 9 bases, with 16 bases lying between them. This CDR3 is CSAGGLRGQYF. The DNA for the CDR3 is TGCAGCGCAGGCGGTCTACGTGGGCAGTACTTC.

This clonotype occurred many times. As DNA, the CDR3 is TGTGCCAGCAGAGAACCTACGGTCGGGGAGCTGTTTTTT. Amino acids: CASREPTVGELFF. The chain joins TRBV6-1 to TRBJ2-2; D is unresolved. Per germline, CDR1 MNHNS and CDR2 SASEGT. The length of the CDR3 is 13 residues. V was clipped by 6 bases and J by 7 bases, with 12 bases between them.